Reported below is one T cell receptor beta chain. These data come from a study of blood T cell repertoires in COVID-19. The overall study: Collection of acute and convalescent COVID-19 samples took place in the United States, Italy and Spain.

In the source study's methods: Using reference gene primer amplification, nucleated cell counts were estimated. Clones were sequenced by immunoSEQ multiplex PCR, and TCRdb holds only the in-frame ones, with some missing. V and J calls and clone size follow that table, whereas D and trimming were derived from the DNA. The data show roughly 65,000 clones, 85% to 90% seen once. The CDR3 is made up of 15 amino acids. V dropped 2 bases and J dropped 4 bases, with 13 bases sitting between them. In germline, CDR1 is MNHEY, CDR2 SMNVEV (reference sequence). The sequence came from a man aged 45-65 years with acute or convalescent COVID-19. The specimen was peripheral blood. The chain is built from TRBV27 and TRBJ2-3, with D possibly being TRBD1 (6 bases). The CDR3 here is CASSLDPTGPDTQYF. The DNA of the CDR3 is TGTGCCAGCAGTTTAGATCCCACAGGGCCAGATACGCAGTATTTT.